This entry lists 28 T cell receptor beta chains sequenced from one sample in a study of blood T cell repertoires in COVID-19. Sequencing used immunoSEQ multiplex PCR; TCRdb keeps in-frame clones, though not all of them. The table lists roughly 100,000 clones, around 86% of them singletons. Input material: peripheral blood. Receptors originate from a man in his fifties with acute or convalescent COVID-19.

The chain employs TRBV10-1 and TRBJ1-5; 11 bases map to TRBD1. The germline V gene encodes CDR1 WNHNN and CDR2 SYGVQD (reference sequence). The CDR3 is made up of 14 amino acids. J gave up 1 base and V 11 bases, and 4 bases lay outside the gene matches. For the CDR3, the DNA is TGCGCCCCAGGACAGGGGGCGAGCAATCAGCCCCAGCATTTT. Translated, it gives CAPGQGASNQPQHF.

The sample holds one count of this clone. CDR3 region: CASSLAGDSYGYTF. CDR3 DNA: TGCGCCAGCAGCTTGGCAGGGGACAGCTATGGCTACACCTTC. The rearrangement uses TRBV5-1 and TRBJ1-2; 7 bases map to TRBD1. Per the germline V gene, CDR1 is SGHRS and CDR2 is YFSETQ. This CDR3 has 14 residues. Unmatched junction bases numbered 3, after V lost 0 bases and J lost 4 bases.

The V gene is TRBV23-1, the J gene TRBJ1-6, with a tentative D call TRBD1 (6 bases). TRBV23-1 is identified as an open reading frame with a role that is uncertain. CDR3 length: 14 amino acids. V lost 7 bases to trimming and J lost 7 bases, with 14 bases between them. The CDR3 here is CASKLDRSNSPLHF. For the CDR3, the DNA is TGCGCCAGCAAACTAGACAGGTCAAATTCACCCCTCCACTTT.

CDR3: CASSFTGAVSGNTIYF. CDR3 in DNA: TGCGCCAGCAGCTTCACCGGAGCCGTCTCTGGAAACACCATATATTTT. The rearrangement joins TRBV5-1 to TRBJ1-3; D ambiguous. Deletions cut 2 bases from V and 0 bases from J, with 12 bases between. CDR3 length: 16 residues. CDR1 is SGHRS, CDR2 YFSETQ, per germline. Full variable domain (missing parts from reference TRBV5-1 and TRBJ1-3): KAGVTQTPRYLIKTRGQQVTLSCSPISGHRSVSWYQQTPGQGLQFLFEYFSETQRNKGNFPGRFSGRQFSNSRSEMNVSTLELGDSALYLCASSFTGAVSGNTIYFGEGSWLTVV.

The chain uses TRBV19 and TRBJ2-7; D perhaps matches TRBD2 (5 bases). CDR1 LNHDA and CDR2 SQIVND come from the germline V gene (reference sequence). V gave up 8 bases and J gave up 6 bases, with 17 bases separating them. This CDR3 has 13 residues. The CDR3 region has the DNA TGTGCCAGTGGACTGCTTGGTTGGCGCGAGCAGTACTTC. Translated: CASGLLGWREQYF.

In its sample, this clone was seen many times. The chain couples TRBV10-3 to TRBJ2-7; maybe TRBD1 (5 bases). The V gene's germline CDR1 is ENHRY and CDR2 SYGVKD. V was trimmed by 7 bases and J by 0 bases, leaving 10 bases between them. The CDR3 spans 13 residues. The CDR3 DNA reads TGTGCCATCACTTCTGACAGCTCCTACGAGCAGTACTTC. It translates to CAITSDSSYEQYF.

This chain connects TRBV5-4 to TRBJ2-7; D might be TRBD2 (5 bases). This CDR3 comprises 13 residues. Germline V lookup: CDR1 SGHNT, CDR2 YYREEE (reference sequence). The V end lost 4 bases, the J end lost 0 bases, and 8 bases lay between the germline ends. Here the CDR3 DNA reads TGTGCCAGCAGCACCAGCGGCTCCTACGAGCAGTACTTC. Translated: CASSTSGSYEQYF.

The rearrangement joins TRBV30 to TRBJ2-3; D is possibly TRBD2 (6 bases). V lost 0 bases and J 2 bases, leaving 9 bases between the germline ends. Per germline, CDR1 GTSNPN and CDR2 SVGIG (reference sequence). CDR3 length: 14 amino acids. The CDR3 sequence: CAWSVRDFTDTQYF. Written as DNA, the CDR3 is TGTGCCTGGAGTGTCCGGGACTTCACAGATACGCAGTATTTT.

The gene calls are TRBV5-1 and TRBJ1-1, with D perhaps TRBD1 (5 bases). The V and J ends lost 6 bases and 3 bases respectively, with 15 bases between them. Germline V lookup: CDR1 SGHRS, CDR2 YFSETQ. This CDR3 comprises 14 residues. Written as DNA, the CDR3 is TGCGCCAGCATGGCGGGGACCGGGGACACTGAAGCTTTCTTT. This encodes CASMAGTGDTEAFF.

This chain links TRBV19 with TRBJ2-7; D may be TRBD1 (6 bases). The germline V gene encodes CDR1 LNHDA and CDR2 SQIVND (reference sequence). This CDR3 spans 14 amino acids. The V and J ends lost 6 bases and 1 base respectively, with 13 bases between them. In DNA, the CDR3 is TGTGCCAGTAGCGGAATAGGACAGTCCTACGAGCAGTACTTC. It yields the protein CASSGIGQSYEQYF.

This clone has a single count. The chain carries TRBV11-2 and TRBJ2-7; D is unresolved. Germline CDR1 SGHAT, CDR2 FQNNGV. The CDR3 contains 15 residues. Trimming cost V 2 bases and J 0 bases, with 11 bases left between them. The CDR3 DNA follows: TGTGCCAGCAGCTTATTCCCAGGCGCCTCCTACGAGCAGTACTTC. This sequence encodes CASSLFPGASYEQYF.

This chain connects TRBV19 to TRBJ1-6, with TRBD1 as a possible D gene (6 bases). V was pared by 6 bases and J by 12 bases, with 15 bases between. CDR1 is LNHDA, CDR2 SQIVND, per germline (reference sequence). CDR3 length: 13 residues. In nucleotides, the CDR3 is TGTGCCAGTAGCCCAAACAGGGACGGACCCCTCCACTTT. It is translated as CASSPNRDGPLHF. The entire variable domain, with the rest obtained from reference TRBV19 and TRBJ1-6, is as follows: DGGITQSPKYLFRKEGQNVTLSCEQNLNHDAMYWYRQDPGQGLRLIYYSQIVNDFQKGDIAEGYSVSREKKESFPLTVTSAQKNPTAFYLCASSPNRDGPLHFGNGTRLTVT.

The CDR3 DNA reads as TGCGCCAGCAGCCAAAACAGGGGGCAAAGCACAGATACGCAGTATTTT. It encodes CASSQNRGQSTDTQYF. The J gene is TRBJ2-3, the V gene TRBV4-1; TRBD1 matches at 9 bases. J was trimmed by 0 bases and V by 2 bases; bases with no gene match: 3. Germline lookup yields CDR1 MGHRA and CDR2 YSYEKL. CDR3 size: 16 residues.

The CDR3 bases are TGCGCCAGCAGCTTTAGCGGGGGGGCCGGCACCGGGGAGCTGTTTTTT. Translating it yields CASSFSGGAGTGELFF. The V and J genes are TRBV10-2 and TRBJ2-2; TRBD2 aligns across 11 bases. The CDR3 runs 16 residues. Unmatched junction bases numbered 7, after V lost 6 bases and J lost 4 bases. The germline CDR1 and CDR2 sequences are WSHSY and SAAADI.

This clone was recorded once. This chain links TRBV14 with TRBJ2-1, with 11 bases matching TRBD2. The CDR3 consists of 14 residues. Per germline, CDR1 SGHDN and CDR2 FVKESK. V was clipped by 6 bases and J by 6 bases; unmatched bases: 4. CDR3 sequence (DNA): TGTGCCAGCAGTCTTAGCGGGAGGGCCAATGAGCAGTTCTTC. The encoded protein is CASSLSGRANEQFF.

The chain carries TRBV19 and TRBJ2-6, with D uncertain. The CDR3 totals 14 residues. Trimming took 8 bases from V and 1 from J, leaving 9 bases between them. From germline, CDR1 is LNHDA and CDR2 SQIVND (reference sequence). The DNA for the CDR3 is TGTGCCAGTCGAGGTCGTTCTGGGGCCAACGTCCTGACTTTC. Amino acids: CASRGRSGANVLTF.

The rearrangement links TRBV28 to TRBJ2-7, with a weak D call TRBD1 (7 bases). Trimming removed 8 bases at V and 5 bases at J, with 19 bases between. CDR1 and CDR2 from the germline V gene are MDHEN and SYDVKM. This CDR3 is 14 amino acids long. The CDR3 nucleotides read TGTGCCAGCGAGATGGCAGGGGGGAGAGACGAGCAGTACTTC. It codes for CASEMAGGRDEQYF.

The V and J genes are TRBV5-6 and TRBJ2-3; 13 bases align to TRBD2. The V and J ends lost 1 base and 5 bases, in that order; junction bases with no gene match: 1. The CDR3 runs to 15 residues. Germline CDR1 reads SGHDT; CDR2 reads YYEEEE. The CDR3 sequence is CASSLTSGRGDTQYF. Written as DNA, the CDR3 is TGTGCCAGCAGCTTGACTAGCGGGAGGGGAGATACGCAGTATTTT.

This rearrangement joins TRBV19 to TRBJ1-1, with a weak D call TRBD1 (6 bases). V was pared by 0 bases and J by 4 bases, with 12 bases between. CDR3 size: 15 residues. The germline V gene has CDR1 LNHDA and CDR2 SQIVND (reference sequence). The CDR3: CASSIDGGAPTEAFF. The CDR3 DNA sequence: TGTGCCAGTAGTATAGATGGGGGGGCGCCCACTGAAGCTTTCTTT.

This clone is a singleton in its sample. Different DNA sequences within this sample yield the same CDR3. The chain employs TRBV24-1 and TRBJ1-2; 9 bases line up with TRBD1. The V gene end was trimmed by 4 bases and the J gene end by 8 bases; junction bases not matched to a gene: 7. The CDR3 length is 14 residues. Germline V gives CDR1 KGHDR, CDR2 SFDVKD. CDR3 nucleotide sequence: TGTGCCACCAGTGAAACGGGACAGGGAGGGGGCTACACCTTC. Translated: CATSETGQGGGYTF.

The chain combines TRBV10-2 with TRBJ1-1; TRBD1 matches at 12 bases. There are 15 residues in the CDR3. Germline V gene data show CDR1 as WSHSY and CDR2 as SAAADI. V shed 3 bases and J 5 bases; nucleotides not matched to a gene: 4. CDR3 sequence: CASSDRDRGRTEAFF. CDR3 nucleotide sequence: TGCGCCAGCAGTGATAGGGACAGGGGGCGGACTGAAGCTTTCTTT.

The chain has TRBV7-9 and TRBJ2-7; 11 bases are shared with TRBD1. V lost 8 bases to trimming and J lost 1 base; unmatched junction nucleotides: 7. CDR1 is SEHNR, CDR2 FQNEAQ, per germline (reference sequence). The CDR3 is 15 residues long. The CDR3 loop reads CASEDRGQWSYEQYF. DNA for the CDR3: TGTGCCAGCGAGGACAGGGGGCAATGGTCCTACGAGCAGTACTTC.

This chain joins TRBV7-6 and TRBJ2-1, with D possibly TRBD2 on 6 matching bases. This CDR3 region has 15 residues. V lost 5 bases to trimming and J lost 3 bases, with 14 bases between them. The germline gives CDR1 SGHVS, CDR2 FNYEAQ. The CDR3 protein is CASSDGTGNYNEQFF. The CDR3 nucleotides are TGTGCCAGCAGCGACGGGACTGGGAACTACAATGAGCAGTTCTTC.

The chain is built from TRBV27 and TRBJ2-7; D might be TRBD2 (6 bases). CDR3 length: 14 residues. V lost 5 bases and J lost 3, with 14 bases in between. Germline V lookup: CDR1 MNHEY, CDR2 SMNVEV (reference sequence). CDR3 loop: CASSPPGGLYEQYF. CDR3 coding DNA: TGTGCCAGCAGTCCCCCCGGAGGGCTCTACGAGCAGTACTTC.

This clone was counted once. This chain links TRBV6-5 with TRBJ2-2, with TRBD2 identical over 8 bases. After removal of 5 bases from V and 3 bases from J, the junction contained 5 bases not matched to a gene. This CDR3 spans 15 amino acids. CDR1 and CDR2 from the germline V gene are MNHEY and SVGAGI. The CDR3: CASSLLAGDTGELFF. CDR3 nucleotides: TGTGCCAGCAGTCTTCTAGCGGGCGACACCGGGGAGCTGTTTTTT.

J is TRBJ2-7 and V is TRBV5-1; TRBD1 agrees at 10 bases. Germline lookup yields CDR1 SGHRS and CDR2 YFSETQ. Germline trimming cut 0 bases from V and 2 bases from J; bases unmatched to any gene: 8. The CDR3 is made up of 17 amino acids. The CDR3 loop is CASSLVSPGQGPYEQYF. CDR3 in DNA: TGCGCCAGCAGCTTGGTATCCCCGGGACAGGGGCCCTACGAGCAGTACTTC.

This chain uses TRBV19 with TRBJ1-1; D is ambiguous. The V end lost 8 bases, the J end lost 5 bases, and 15 bases lay between the germline ends. The germline gives CDR1 LNHDA, CDR2 SQIVND (reference sequence). This CDR3 is 13 amino acids long. CDR3 amino acids: CASGRKVWTEAFF. CDR3 bases: TGTGCCAGTGGGAGAAAGGTATGGACTGAAGCTTTCTTT.

This clone was found a few times. The chain has TRBV13 and TRBJ2-2, with D perhaps TRBD1 (5 bases). The CDR3 runs to 14 residues. Trimming took 5 bases from V and 6 from J, leaving 13 bases between them. Germline CDR1 reads PRHDT; CDR2 reads FYEKMQ (reference sequence). The CDR3 DNA follows: TGTGCCAGCAGCCAGCGTAGGGGCTCCGGGGAGCTGTTTTTT. It yields the protein CASSQRRGSGELFF.